The source of this TCR beta chain is a study of blood T cells in healthy people across ages. Study results and caveats: PBMCs were not sorted, which prevented a conclusive comparison of naive versus antigen-experienced cells.

Details on this clonotype: Its antigen is still unknown.

A sample-barcoded 5' primer and a J-beta primer mix were used in a second PCR of roughly 7 to 12 cycles. TCRdb re-derived calls from the 5' RACE reads in MiXCR, one entry per CDR3 protein. The sample holds around 1,700,000 distinct CDR3 sequences, under 30% seen once. Trimming at V came to 2 bases and at J to 0 bases, leaving 11 bases not matched to a gene. The CDR3 contains 19 residues. The germline CDR1 and CDR2 sequences are MDHEN and SYDVKM. The sequence came from a young woman in good health. V is TRBV28 and J is TRBJ2-4; the match to TRBD1 covers 9 bases. Specimen: blood. CDR3 in amino acids: CASSLRGGGQGLAKNIQYF. The CDR3 DNA reads TGTGCCAGCAGTTTACGGGGCGGGGGACAGGGATTAGCCAAAAACATTCAGTACTTC.